This entry lists 5 T cell receptor beta chains sequenced from one sample in a study of T cell clonality in common variable immunodeficiency. Sequencing used immunoSEQ multiplex PCR; TCRdb keeps in-frame clones, though not all of them. Altogether more than 35,000 clones were found in the sample, and no singletons occur. The source material was peripheral blood mononuclear cells. These receptors were taken from a person aged 18 to 75 in good health.

This clone has a count of ten or more. Sequencing ends 3 residues short of the CDR3 end; the germline J gene provides the rest. The chain has TRBV10-3 and TRBJ1-1, with a possible D match to TRBD1 (5 bases). CDR3 length: 14 residues. The germline V gene encodes CDR1 ENHRY and CDR2 SYGVKD. V was shortened by 7 bases and J by 0 bases, with 12 bases between the two germline ends. The covered CDR3 bases are TGTGCCATCAAAGCGACAGCTATGAACACTGAA. This translates into CAIKATAMNTE. The complete CDR3 protein is CAIKATAMNTEAFF.

In this sample, this clone turned up many times. The sequenced CDR3 bases are TGCGCCAGCAGCCTCTCCCCGGGACAGGGTGAATCACCC. This gives the protein CASSLSPGQGESP. The complete CDR3 sequence is CASSLSPGQGESPLHF. This chain connects TRBV4-1 to TRBJ1-6; 9 bases line up with TRBD1. The read is 3 residues too short to cover the CDR3 end, so that end is filled in from the germline J gene. The germline V gene has CDR1 MGHRA and CDR2 YSYEKL. The ends lost 4 bases at V and 10 bases at J; junction bases unmatched: 11. The CDR3 is 16 amino acids.

The table lists this clone with many counts. The observed sequence ends 3 residues before the CDR3 terminus, with the missing tail filled in from the germline J gene. This chain links TRBV19 with TRBJ1-2; D uncertain. This CDR3 comprises 14 residues. Germline V gene lookup returns CDR1 LNHDA and CDR2 SQIVND (reference sequence). Between the trimmed V and J ends, which lost 3 bases and 7 bases, there was a span of 15 bases. CDR3 residues: CASSIGGLWSGYTF. Partial CDR3 DNA: TGTGCCAGTAGTATTGGTGGGCTATGGTCTGGC.

This clone was recorded at least ten times. The read terminates 3 residues ahead of where the CDR3 ends, so the germline J gene completes it. V usage is TRBV19 and J usage is TRBJ2-7; 7 nucleotides align to TRBD2. CDR3 length: 15 amino acids. The J segment lost 3 bases and the V segment lost 11 bases, leaving 16 bases of the junction unmatched. Germline V CDR1 and CDR2: LNHDA, SQIVND (reference sequence). The CDR3 reads CASSWASGEFYEQYF. The sequenced part of the CDR3 DNA is TGTGCCTCATCTTGGGCGAGCGGGGAATTCTACGAG.

With respect to this clone: This clone may be a read error of a much larger clone one base away. Read data end 3 residues before the CDR3 end; the end is taken from the germline J gene. Different DNA sequences within this sample yield the same CDR3. The chain recombines TRBV5-1 with TRBJ2-7, with D possibly TRBD2 on 5 matching bases. Germline V gives CDR1 SGHRS, CDR2 YFSETQ. Trimming took 4 bases from V and 1 from J, leaving 12 bases between them. The CDR3 runs to 14 residues. CDR3 bases read: TGCGCCAGCAGCGATACGGACTCATCCTACGAG. Its translation is CASSDTDSSYE. The full CDR3 is CASSDTDSSYEQYF.